The present T cell receptor (beta chain) was sequenced within a study of T-cell memory formation after mild COVID-19. TCRdb re-called the 5' RACE reads through MiXCR, storing one row per CDR3 protein. The data hold about 190,000 distinct CDR3 sequences, with roughly 18% observed a single time. The CDR3 runs 14 residues. Trimming left V 2 bases short and J 5 bases short, with 12 bases between. CDR1 is LGHDT, CDR2 YNNKEL, per germline (reference sequence). The receptor was derived from an adult woman who had mild COVID-19 (a few samples of this study predate the infection). Cell type and time point are not known. The chain links TRBV3-1 to TRBJ2-5; maybe TRBD1 (6 bases). Sample: PBMCs or a T cell subset sorted from them (not recorded which). CDR3 sequence reads: CASSQTGRAETQYF. Here the CDR3 DNA reads TGTGCCAGCAGCCAAACAGGGCGTGCCGAGACCCAGTACTTC.